These 11 T cell receptor beta chains were sequenced from one sample in a study of T cells after yellow fever vaccination (dated by TCRdb to between 2018 and 2021). The receptor library was made with 5' RACE. Sequencer: Illumina HiSeq 2500. The raw public data were reprocessed by TCRdb itself: fastp quality trimming at Q25, MiXCR clonotype calling, in-frame beta chains only. Each entry is one CDR3 protein sequence, shown with its most common DNA and genes. The sample has over 70,000 distinct CDR3 sequences on record, approximately 8% of them singletons. The top ten clones comprise 41% of the sample. Interpreted using the paper, the treatment or condition label stands for: live attenuated yellow fever vaccine strain. The sample was CD8+ T cells sorted from PBMCs, taken on the day of the yellow fever booster vaccination. These receptors originate from a man aged 30-40 years who received the YFV17D yellow fever vaccine.

The chain combines TRBV4-2 with TRBJ2-7, with 7 bases identical to TRBD1. This CDR3 has 16 amino acids. CDR1 LGHNA and CDR2 YNFKEQ come from the germline V gene. With V trimmed by 4 bases and J by 2 bases, 11 bases remained unmatched. CDR3: CASSPPSGTVAYEQYF. The CDR3 coding sequence is TGTGCCAGCAGCCCTCCGTCCGGGACAGTCGCCTACGAGCAGTACTTC.

Only a few counts were recorded for this clonotype. The rearrangement uses TRBV14 and TRBJ1-1, with a possible D match to TRBD1 (5 bases). Trimming left V 9 bases short and J 5 bases short, with 7 bases between. Germline V CDR1 and CDR2: SGHDN, FVKESK. This CDR3 is built from 10 residues. The CDR3 region has the DNA TGTGCCAGGAGGGGTACTGAAGCTTTCTTT. Its protein is CARRGTEAFF.

The sample holds many counts of this clonotype. The chain combines TRBV30 with TRBJ2-7; no clear D. Germline V gene data show CDR1 as GTSNPN and CDR2 as SVGIG (reference sequence). The CDR3 runs 12 residues. V dropped 0 bases and J dropped 5 bases, with 8 bases sitting between them. The CDR3 bases are TGTGCCTGGAGTGTGGGTAATCACGAGCAGTACTTC. Amino acid sequence: CAWSVGNHEQYF.

In this sample, this clonotype turned up a few times. The chain is built from TRBV4-1 and TRBJ2-7; TRBD1 matches 7 bases. This CDR3 contains 14 residues. The V gene end was trimmed by 3 bases and the J gene end by 4 bases; junction bases not matched to a gene: 6. Germline-derived CDR1 and CDR2 are MGHRA and YSYEKL. This CDR3 is CASSHGTDSYEQYF. The CDR3 coding sequence is TGCGCCAGCAGCCACGGGACAGATTCTTACGAGCAGTACTTC.

This clonotype was observed at least ten times. V gene TRBV11-2 combines with J gene TRBJ2-5, with 8 bases fitting TRBD2. The CDR3 totals 18 residues. With 4 bases clipped from V and 5 bases from J, the junction kept 18 bases outside the gene matches. Germline CDR1 and CDR2: SGHAT and FQNNGV. CDR3 in amino acids: CASSSLLVAGTEEETQYF. The CDR3 bases are TGTGCCAGCAGCTCCCTTTTGGTAGCGGGGACGGAGGAGGAGACCCAGTACTTC.

This clonotype was counted between two and nine times. This chain joins TRBV20-1 and TRBJ1-6; 10 bases are shared with TRBD1. The J segment lost 10 bases and the V segment lost 4 bases, leaving 10 bases of the junction unmatched. This CDR3 region has 15 residues. Germline CDR1 is DFQATT and CDR2 is SNEGSKA (reference sequence). CDR3: CSATPDRGLGSPLHF. CDR3 DNA: TGCAGTGCTACCCCCGACAGGGGGCTTGGGTCACCCCTCCACTTT.

This clonotype was counted a few times. J is TRBJ2-5 and V is TRBV9; 9 bases line up with TRBD1. With 3 bases clipped from V and 4 bases from J, the junction kept 4 bases outside the gene matches. The CDR3 length is 14 residues. Looked up from germline, CDR1 is SGDLS and CDR2 is YYNGEE. The chain's CDR3 is CASSATGGRETQYF. CDR3 DNA sequence: TGTGCCAGCAGCGCGACAGGGGGGCGAGAGACCCAGTACTTC.

The chain couples TRBV2 to TRBJ1-5, with unresolved D. The germline V gene encodes CDR1 SNHLY and CDR2 FYNNEI. Trimming shortened V by 4 bases and J by 0 bases, and 10 bases separated the two germline ends. The CDR3 runs to 15 residues. Here the CDR3 DNA reads TGTGCCAGCAGTGGGCGGCTTTATAGCAATCAGCCCCAGCATTTT. Its protein is CASSGRLYSNQPQHF. Looking up the rest from reference TRBV2 and TRBJ1-5 gives the full variable domain: EPEVTQTPSHQVTQMGQEVILRCVPISNHLYFYWYRQILGQKVEFLVSFYNNEISEKSEIFDDQFSVERPDGSNFTLKIRSTKLEDSAMYFCASSGRLYSNQPQHFGDGTRLSIL.

This clonotype occurred a few times. V gene TRBV20-1 combines with J gene TRBJ1-2, with D hard to call. The germline CDR1 and CDR2 sequences are DFQATT and SNEGSKA (reference sequence). The CDR3 is 17 amino acids. The V gene lost 0 bases and the J gene lost 0 bases, with 17 bases spanning the gap. The CDR3 spells CSARDPWSGRANYGYTF. DNA of the CDR3: TGCAGTGCTAGAGATCCGTGGTCGGGGAGAGCTAACTATGGCTACACCTTC.

The sample holds many counts of this clonotype. The rearrangement joins TRBV27 to TRBJ1-5; 9 bases match TRBD1. Losses at the gene ends were 6 bases for V and 3 bases for J; bases not matched to a gene: 3. The CDR3 extends over 14 amino acids. Germline V gene lookup returns CDR1 MNHEY and CDR2 SMNVEV (reference sequence). CDR3 region: CASRRTGDNQPQHF. The DNA of the CDR3 is TGTGCCAGCAGGCGGACAGGGGACAATCAGCCCCAGCATTTT.

The chain uses TRBV2 and TRBJ2-5; possibly TRBD1 for D (5 bases). The ends were cut back, 7 bases at V and 0 bases at J, with 9 bases in the middle. The length of the CDR3 is 13 residues. Germline CDR1 reads SNHLY; CDR2 reads FYNNEI. As DNA, the CDR3 is TGTGCCAGCATAGAACAGGACCAAGAGACCCAGTACTTC. It is translated as CASIEQDQETQYF.